This TCR beta chain was captured by sequencing in a study of shared clonotypes between healthy human individuals. Turning to the study itself: The donor pool was made up of a couple of women and three men aged 18 to 49.

Overall study results and limits: Naive subsets typically showed greater estimated richness than memory subsets.

Every donor, a Caucasian adult, lived in Nashville, Tennessee. There are 12 residues in the CDR3. From germline, CDR1 is MNHNY and CDR2 SVGAGI (reference sequence). V gave up 2 bases and J gave up 1 base, with 2 bases separating them. Comments on this clone: Its specificity is unknown. This sample also contains other DNA sequences that code for the same CDR3.

This table comes from immunoSEQ multiplex PCR, and its TCRdb copy is limited to in-frame clones, with some not included. Of 1 million to 1.2 million clones listed, 77% are singletons. The chain couples TRBV6-6 to TRBJ2-5; D is ambiguous. Sample: memory CD4+ T cells from PBMCs. Subset described: CD45RA-negative fraction. This sequence originates from a man younger than 35 in good health. Some clones in this sample may be carry-over from other donors' samples. The CDR3 DNA is TGTGCCAGCAGTTACGGCCAAGAGACCCAGTACTTC. This sequence encodes CASSYGQETQYF.